The rows below give T cell receptor beta chains drawn from one sample of a study of CD8+ T cells in alopecia areata. The table came from immunoSEQ multiplex PCR; TCRdb's copy has only in-frame clones and leaves some out. The sample lists 150,000 to 200,000 clones, about 53% seen once, with 10% to 11% in the top ten. Here the sequenced sample was CD8+ T cells sorted from blood, taken at week 24, from a patient treated with tofacitinib. The receptors shown here come from a human donor with alopecia areata. Each CDR3 is given with its conserved first and last residue. Fields, in order: J gene, clone size, D gene, V gene, CDR3 DNA, CDR3 protein. The D gene is left open where the match is weak. Clone size is shown for a subset of rows, as once, few, many or a class of expanded clone.

j_call: TRBJ1-1
clone_size: -
d_call: -
v_call: TRBV7-2
cdr3_nt: TGTGCCAGCAGCCCCCGGCCGCACTCAATGAACACTGAAGCTTTCTTT
cdr3_aa: CASSPRPHSMNTEAFF

j_call: TRBJ1-2
clone_size: -
d_call: -
v_call: TRBV15
cdr3_nt: TGTGCCACCAGCGAGGGGTCAGGTGGCTACACCTTC
cdr3_aa: CATSEGSGGYTF

j_call: TRBJ2-2
clone_size: -
d_call: TRBD1
v_call: TRBV30
cdr3_nt: TGTGCCTGGCCAGACAGGGTGGTCACCGGGGAGCTGTTTTTT
cdr3_aa: CAWPDRVVTGELFF

j_call: TRBJ2-3
clone_size: -
d_call: -
v_call: TRBV11-2
cdr3_nt: TGTGCCAGCGGACACAGCTATACGCAGTATTTT
cdr3_aa: CASGHSYTQYF

j_call: TRBJ2-1
clone_size: -
d_call: -
v_call: TRBV11-2
cdr3_nt: TGTGCCAGCAGCTTAGGGGACAATGAGCAGTTCTTC
cdr3_aa: CASSLGDNEQFF

j_call: TRBJ2-7
clone_size: few
d_call: -
v_call: TRBV7-2
cdr3_nt: TGTGCCAGCAGCTTAAAGGGGATGCACTACGAGCAGTACTTC
cdr3_aa: CASSLKGMHYEQYF

j_call: TRBJ1-6
clone_size: -
d_call: -
v_call: TRBV4-3
cdr3_nt: TGCGCCAGCAGCCAGTCGGGGTATAATTCACCCCTCCACTTT
cdr3_aa: CASSQSGYNSPLHF

j_call: TRBJ1-2
clone_size: few
d_call: -
v_call: TRBV13
cdr3_nt: TGTGCCAGCAGCCTAAGGACGGGCTATGGCTACACCTTC
cdr3_aa: CASSLRTGYGYTF

j_call: TRBJ2-7
clone_size: few
d_call: TRBD1
v_call: TRBV5-6
cdr3_nt: TGTGCCAGCAGCTTGGGAGACAGGGGATTCCACGAGCAGTACTTC
cdr3_aa: CASSLGDRGFHEQYF

j_call: TRBJ2-7
clone_size: -
d_call: -
v_call: TRBV4-1
cdr3_nt: TGCGCCAGCAGCCAAGCTGGACAGCAGTACTTC
cdr3_aa: CASSQAGQQYF

j_call: TRBJ2-7
clone_size: few
d_call: -
v_call: TRBV2
cdr3_nt: TGTGCCAGCAGTGGGGACTACGAGCAGTACTTC
cdr3_aa: CASSGDYEQYF

j_call: TRBJ2-1
clone_size: few
d_call: TRBD2
v_call: TRBV30
cdr3_nt: TGTGCCTGGAGTATGGGGGGGAACTACAATGAGCAGTTCTTC
cdr3_aa: CAWSMGGNYNEQFF

j_call: TRBJ2-1
clone_size: -
d_call: -
v_call: TRBV5-1
cdr3_nt: TGCGCCAGCAGCTACAAGGACGAGTACAATGAGCAGTTCTTC
cdr3_aa: CASSYKDEYNEQFF

j_call: TRBJ1-1
clone_size: -
d_call: -
v_call: TRBV9
cdr3_nt: TGTGCCAGCAGCGTTGACAGGAACGAAGCTTTCTTT
cdr3_aa: CASSVDRNEAFF

j_call: TRBJ1-2
clone_size: -
d_call: TRBD1
v_call: TRBV29-1
cdr3_nt: TGCAGCGTTGATGAGGGGGCCTATGGCTACACCTTC
cdr3_aa: CSVDEGAYGYTF

j_call: TRBJ1-1
clone_size: -
d_call: TRBD1
v_call: TRBV19
cdr3_nt: TGTGCCAGTAGCTCCGAGGGGACAGGGGGAACTGAAGCTTTCTTT
cdr3_aa: CASSSEGTGGTEAFF

j_call: TRBJ2-1
clone_size: -
d_call: -
v_call: TRBV9
cdr3_nt: TGTGCCAGCAGCTCTGAGGACAAAGGTACCAATGAGCAGTTCTTC
cdr3_aa: CASSSEDKGTNEQFF

j_call: TRBJ1-5
clone_size: few
d_call: TRBD1
v_call: TRBV19
cdr3_nt: TGTGCCAGTAGTGGAGGGGGCGGTCAGCCCCAGCATTTT
cdr3_aa: CASSGGGGQPQHF

j_call: TRBJ2-3
clone_size: few
d_call: -
v_call: TRBV14
cdr3_nt: TGTGCCAGCAGCCAAGAGTCCCACACAGATACGCAGTATTTT
cdr3_aa: CASSQESHTDTQYF

j_call: TRBJ2-7
clone_size: -
d_call: -
v_call: TRBV7-8
cdr3_nt: TGTGCCAGCAGCAACAGCCCCCGAGCCGGGGAGGCCTACGAGCAGTACTTC
cdr3_aa: CASSNSPRAGEAYEQYF

j_call: TRBJ1-6
clone_size: -
d_call: -
v_call: TRBV27
cdr3_nt: TGTGCCAGCAGCTACGACTCAGTTTCACCCCTCCACTTT
cdr3_aa: CASSYDSVSPLHF

j_call: TRBJ1-2
clone_size: few
d_call: TRBD1
v_call: TRBV29-1
cdr3_nt: TGCAGCGTTGAAGATACGTCAGGGGGCGTTCGGGGCTACACCTTC
cdr3_aa: CSVEDTSGGVRGYTF

j_call: TRBJ2-7
clone_size: -
d_call: -
v_call: TRBV29-1
cdr3_nt: TGCAGCGTTCAAGAGGGGGGCTACGAGCAGTACTTC
cdr3_aa: CSVQEGGYEQYF

j_call: TRBJ1-2
clone_size: -
d_call: TRBD1
v_call: TRBV29-1
cdr3_nt: TGCAGCGCGATCCTGGGACAGGGAGGAAGTGGCTACACCTTC
cdr3_aa: CSAILGQGGSGYTF

j_call: TRBJ1-1
clone_size: -
d_call: TRBD1
v_call: TRBV2
cdr3_nt: TGTGCCGCTCCTGAGGGGGCAACTGAAGCTTTCTTT
cdr3_aa: CAAPEGATEAFF

j_call: TRBJ2-3
clone_size: few
d_call: -
v_call: TRBV6-6
cdr3_nt: TGTGCCAGCAGCTCCGGGGATACGCAGTATTTT
cdr3_aa: CASSSGDTQYF

j_call: TRBJ1-1
clone_size: few
d_call: -
v_call: TRBV14
cdr3_nt: TGTGCCAGCAGCCCTGTGACGTCTGAAGCTTTCTTT
cdr3_aa: CASSPVTSEAFF

j_call: TRBJ1-2
clone_size: -
d_call: -
v_call: TRBV7-9
cdr3_nt: TGTGCCAGCAGCGTTTCGGGGGATGTCACCTTC
cdr3_aa: CASSVSGDVTF

j_call: TRBJ2-1
clone_size: -
d_call: TRBD2
v_call: TRBV7-8
cdr3_nt: TGTGCCAGCAGTATGGGGCTAGCGGGGGCCAGCTCCTACAATGAGCAGTTCTTC
cdr3_aa: CASSMGLAGASSYNEQFF

j_call: TRBJ1-2
clone_size: -
d_call: -
v_call: TRBV28
cdr3_nt: TGTGCCAGCAGTTTACGGCCGCGGTTGGGCTACACCTTC
cdr3_aa: CASSLRPRLGYTF

j_call: TRBJ1-6
clone_size: -
d_call: TRBD1
v_call: TRBV28
cdr3_nt: TGTGCCAGCAGGCTGACAGGGGCTAATTCACCCCTCCACTTT
cdr3_aa: CASRLTGANSPLHF

j_call: TRBJ1-2
clone_size: once
d_call: TRBD1
v_call: TRBV6-5
cdr3_nt: TGTGCCAGCAGTTACTCCGTGACAGGGATGTATGGCTACACCTTC
cdr3_aa: CASSYSVTGMYGYTF

j_call: TRBJ1-2
clone_size: -
d_call: TRBD1
v_call: TRBV5-1
cdr3_nt: TGCGCCAGCAGCGAGGGGGCACAAGGCTACACCTTC
cdr3_aa: CASSEGAQGYTF

j_call: TRBJ2-6
clone_size: -
d_call: -
v_call: TRBV7-2
cdr3_nt: TGTGCCAGCAGCTTAGCAGGGGCCTTCTCTGGGGCCAACGTCCTGACTTTC
cdr3_aa: CASSLAGAFSGANVLTF

j_call: TRBJ1-5
clone_size: few
d_call: -
v_call: TRBV2
cdr3_nt: TGTGCCAGCAGTGAAGGGCCAGGGGGCAATCAGCCCCAGCATTTT
cdr3_aa: CASSEGPGGNQPQHF

j_call: TRBJ2-3
clone_size: few
d_call: -
v_call: TRBV5-1
cdr3_nt: TGCGCCAGCAGCTTCTCAGGCACAGATACGCAGTATTTT
cdr3_aa: CASSFSGTDTQYF

j_call: TRBJ1-5
clone_size: once
d_call: -
v_call: TRBV30
cdr3_nt: TGTGCCTGGAGTGTACAGGGCGATGGTCAGCCCCAGCATTTT
cdr3_aa: CAWSVQGDGQPQHF

j_call: TRBJ2-1
clone_size: -
d_call: -
v_call: TRBV11-2
cdr3_nt: TGTGCCAGCAGCTTAGCAGGGAGAGAGCAGTTCTTC
cdr3_aa: CASSLAGREQFF

j_call: TRBJ2-1
clone_size: -
d_call: -
v_call: TRBV6-6
cdr3_nt: TGTGCCAGCAGTTTGGACTACAATGAGCAGTTCTTC
cdr3_aa: CASSLDYNEQFF

j_call: TRBJ2-1
clone_size: -
d_call: -
v_call: TRBV10-2
cdr3_nt: TGCGCCACATGGGACTCGGAACAATACAATGAGCAGTTCTTC
cdr3_aa: CATWDSEQYNEQFF

j_call: TRBJ2-7
clone_size: few
d_call: -
v_call: TRBV29-1
cdr3_nt: TGCAGCGTTGAAGACGGGACGCACGAGCAGTACTTC
cdr3_aa: CSVEDGTHEQYF

j_call: TRBJ2-3
clone_size: -
d_call: -
v_call: TRBV4-3
cdr3_nt: TGCGCCAGCAGCCAAACTCCGACGGGAACGGCAGATACGCAGTATTTT
cdr3_aa: CASSQTPTGTADTQYF

j_call: TRBJ1-2
clone_size: -
d_call: -
v_call: TRBV29-1
cdr3_nt: TGCAGTGACCGGGACTTAAATGGCTACACCTTC
cdr3_aa: CSDRDLNGYTF

j_call: TRBJ2-2
clone_size: few
d_call: TRBD2
v_call: TRBV7-9
cdr3_nt: TGTGCCAGCAGCTCTCGAGCGGGGGAGAACACCGGGGAGCTGTTTTTT
cdr3_aa: CASSSRAGENTGELFF

j_call: TRBJ1-2
clone_size: -
d_call: -
v_call: TRBV27
cdr3_nt: TGTGCCAGCAGTTATAGTAGCGGGGATTTAGAATATGGCTACACCTTC
cdr3_aa: CASSYSSGDLEYGYTF

j_call: TRBJ2-7
clone_size: -
d_call: -
v_call: TRBV10-1
cdr3_nt: TGCGCCAGCAGTGAGGGGACTTACGAGCAGTACTTC
cdr3_aa: CASSEGTYEQYF

j_call: TRBJ2-7
clone_size: few
d_call: -
v_call: TRBV28
cdr3_nt: TGTGCCAGCAGTCCCCCAAGCAAACCCTACGAGCAGTACTTC
cdr3_aa: CASSPPSKPYEQYF

j_call: TRBJ1-1
clone_size: -
d_call: -
v_call: TRBV11-2
cdr3_nt: TGTGCCAGCAGCTTAAATGGGGGAATCCCTGAAGCTTTCTTT
cdr3_aa: CASSLNGGIPEAFF

j_call: TRBJ2-7
clone_size: few
d_call: TRBD1
v_call: TRBV29-1
cdr3_nt: TGCAGCGTTCTGACAGGGAGCTACGAGCAGTACTTC
cdr3_aa: CSVLTGSYEQYF

j_call: TRBJ1-1
clone_size: -
d_call: -
v_call: TRBV13
cdr3_nt: TGTGCCAGCAGCTCCAGGGGCAGGGAGGAGGACACTGAAGCTTTCTTT
cdr3_aa: CASSSRGREEDTEAFF

j_call: TRBJ1-1
clone_size: few
d_call: -
v_call: TRBV4-3
cdr3_nt: TGCGCCAGCAGCCAAGATACCCTAATGGACACTGAAGCTTTCTTT
cdr3_aa: CASSQDTLMDTEAFF

j_call: TRBJ1-5
clone_size: -
d_call: -
v_call: TRBV29-1
cdr3_nt: TGCAGCGTTGATACGGAGGGGTCCCAGCATTTT
cdr3_aa: CSVDTEGSQHF

j_call: TRBJ2-3
clone_size: -
d_call: -
v_call: TRBV27
cdr3_nt: TGTGCCAGCAGTCCGCCCTTGGGTTCCGATACGCAGTATTTT
cdr3_aa: CASSPPLGSDTQYF

j_call: TRBJ2-2
clone_size: -
d_call: TRBD2
v_call: TRBV7-8
cdr3_nt: TGTGCCAGCAGCGGGGTTGAGCGGGAGAACACCGGGGAGCTGTTTTTT
cdr3_aa: CASSGVERENTGELFF

j_call: TRBJ1-2
clone_size: -
d_call: TRBD1
v_call: TRBV29-1
cdr3_nt: TGCAGCGTTGCCGGGACAGCCTATGGCTACACCTTC
cdr3_aa: CSVAGTAYGYTF